This T cell receptor (beta chain) appears in the sequencing data of a study of CD8 T cells in Susac syndrome. Per the germline V gene, CDR1 is SQVTM and CDR2 is ANQGSEA. The trim removed 3 bases at V and 0 bases at J, leaving 2 bases unmatched. The CDR3 has 14 residues. When the RNA was reverse transcribed, random hexamers were used with an input of about 0.45 to 1 ug. Amplification of TCR beta CDR3 spanned 54 Vbeta and 13 Jbeta via immunoSEQ multiplex PCR. TCRdb ran MiXCR on the immunoSEQ multiplex PCR reads and lists one entry per CDR3 protein. The table records about 200,000 distinct CDR3 sequences, 85% to 95% of them present only once. Sequencing of TCR beta drew on CD8+ and CD4+ T cells from blood. Controls were healthy donors (matched for age and sex). CD8+ and CD4+ T cells were negatively isolated; TEMRA cells were FACS-enriched.

This TCR came from a human donor in good health. The source material was CD4+ T cells from PBMCs. The chain has TRBV29-1 and TRBJ2-3; 8 nucleotides agree with TRBD2. The CDR3: CSVDRGGSTDTQYF. The CDR3 DNA reads TGCAGCGTTGATCGGGGGGGGAGCACAGATACGCAGTATTTT.